Below, 28 T cell receptor beta chains from the same sample are listed, as sequenced in a study of T cell responses to AZD1222 COVID-19 vaccine. Profiling relied on immunoSEQ multiplex PCR, and the TCRdb table lists in-frame clones only, not all of them. The repertoire holds some 150,000 clones, around nine tenths seen once, with more than 6.5% in the top ten. The sequences come from peripheral blood, collected after recovery from COVID-19. The receptor set was obtained from an adult who had recovered from COVID-19.

This chain connects TRBV7-9 to TRBJ2-5, with D unclear. The V end was cut by 5 bases, the J end by 1 base, with 8 bases between. CDR1 SEHNR and CDR2 FQNEAQ come from the germline V gene (reference sequence). CDR3 length equals 13 residues. CDR3 sequence reads: CASSRAPQETQYF. CDR3 bases: TGTGCCAGCAGCCGGGCCCCCCAAGAGACCCAGTACTTC.

V and J are TRBV7-9 and TRBJ1-2; 7 bases fit TRBD1. Germline V gene sequence: CDR1 SEHNR, CDR2 FQNEAQ (reference sequence). Losses at the gene ends were 1 base for V and 7 bases for J; bases not matched to a gene: 3. This CDR3 has 13 residues. The CDR3 DNA sequence: TGTGCCAGCAGCTTAGGGGACAGCCTTGGCTACACCTTC. It yields the protein CASSLGDSLGYTF.

V is TRBV4-1 and J is TRBJ1-1; unclear D gene. V lost 3 bases, J lost 3 bases, and 11 bases lay in between. This CDR3 spans 14 amino acids. Germline V CDR1 and CDR2: MGHRA, YSYEKL. The DNA of the CDR3 is TGCGCCAGCAGCCAGACGCCCGAGGACACTGAAGCTTTCTTT. Translated, it gives CASSQTPEDTEAFF.

This rearrangement joins TRBV29-1 to TRBJ1-2, with D hard to call. Germline assignment: CDR1 SQVTM and CDR2 ANQGSEA. This CDR3 is 9 amino acids long. Trimming removed 7 bases at V and 4 bases at J, with 4 bases between. The DNA of the CDR3 is TGCAGCGCCGGCTATGGCTACACCTTC. It yields the protein CSAGYGYTF.

The V gene is TRBV29-1, the J gene TRBJ1-1; TRBD1 might be the D (5 bases). CDR3 size: 13 residues. Trimming shortened V by 7 bases and J by 0 bases, and 12 bases separated the two germline ends. Germline lookup yields CDR1 SQVTM and CDR2 ANQGSEA. The CDR3: CSGRGAMNTEAFF. In DNA form, the CDR3 reads TGCAGCGGAAGGGGTGCTATGAACACTGAAGCTTTCTTT.

This clone has a count of ten or more. CDR3 sequence: CASSILLAGVMGYNEQFF. The CDR3 coding sequence is TGTGCCAGTAGTATCCTACTAGCGGGAGTAATGGGATACAATGAGCAGTTCTTC. V and J are TRBV19 and TRBJ2-1, with 11 bases fitting TRBD2. The ends lost 3 bases at V and 4 bases at J; junction bases unmatched: 11. The CDR3 has 18 amino acids. Germline V CDR1 and CDR2: LNHDA, SQIVND (reference sequence).

This clone is judged medium-sized. The rearrangement uses TRBV5-1 and TRBJ2-3; D is undetermined. V lost 1 base and J 4 bases, leaving 7 bases between the germline ends. The CDR3 length is 13 residues. Germline V lookup: CDR1 SGHRS, CDR2 YFSETQ. This chain's CDR3 is CASSLQGADTQYF. DNA of the CDR3: TGCGCCAGCAGCTTGCAAGGAGCAGATACGCAGTATTTT.

This chain connects TRBV15 to TRBJ1-2; the D gene is possibly TRBD1 (5 bases). Between the trimmed V and J ends, which lost 2 bases and 6 bases, there was a span of 19 bases. Germline V gene data show CDR1 as LNHNV and CDR2 as YYDKDF (reference sequence). The CDR3 has 16 residues. In DNA form, the CDR3 reads TGTGCCACCAGCAGAAATCCCAGGGTATGGGCCCATGGCTACACCTTC. Amino acid sequence: CATSRNPRVWAHGYTF.

The J gene is TRBJ1-1, the V gene TRBV10-3; D gene unclear. V was trimmed by 2 bases and J by 5 bases, leaving 15 bases between them. The CDR3 loop spans 15 amino acids. Germline CDR1 ENHRY, CDR2 SYGVKD. CDR3 sequence: CAISEPTRVGTEAFF. In DNA form, the CDR3 reads TGTGCCATCAGTGAGCCGACCAGAGTGGGAACTGAAGCTTTCTTT.

V usage is TRBV13 and J usage is TRBJ2-5; TRBD2 agrees at 9 bases. V was clipped by 1 base and J by 1 base; unmatched bases: 1. Germline values: CDR1 PRHDT, CDR2 FYEKMQ (reference sequence). The CDR3 length is 15 residues. The CDR3 protein is CASSLVAGVQETQYF. The CDR3 coding sequence is TGTGCCAGCAGCTTAGTAGCGGGAGTCCAAGAGACCCAGTACTTC.

The sample holds one count of this clone. The chain employs TRBV7-8 and TRBJ2-4; the D gene is possibly TRBD2 (5 bases). The V gene lost 1 base and the J gene lost 10 bases, with 17 bases spanning the gap. This CDR3 spans 15 amino acids. Germline V gene lookup returns CDR1 SGHVS and CDR2 FQNEAQ. The CDR3: CASSLVLGGLRIQYF. The CDR3 DNA sequence: TGTGCCAGCAGCTTAGTTTTGGGTGGACTGCGTATTCAGTACTTC.

The J gene is TRBJ2-7, the V gene TRBV6-2 or TRBV6-3; no clear D gene. Germline-derived CDR1 and CDR2 are MNHEY and SVGEGT. The length of the CDR3 is 13 residues. Trimming removed 0 bases at V and 2 bases at J, with 5 bases between. The CDR3 coding sequence is TGTGCCAGCAGTTACTCAGGGACCTACGAGCAGTACTTC. Its protein is CASSYSGTYEQYF.

The chain carries TRBV10-1 and TRBJ2-3; weak D call: TRBD2 (5 bases). The CDR3 runs 16 residues. CDR1 and CDR2 (germline): WNHNN, SYGVQD (reference sequence). V lost 0 bases to trimming and J lost 3 bases, with 13 bases between them. CDR3 in amino acids: CASSESVGSETDTQYF. The CDR3 DNA reads as TGCGCCAGCAGTGAGTCGGTAGGGAGTGAAACAGATACGCAGTATTTT.

This chain uses TRBV6-1 with TRBJ2-3, with D possibly matching TRBD2 (6 bases). From germline, CDR1 is MNHNS and CDR2 SASEGT. There are 15 residues in the CDR3. With 2 bases removed from V and 4 bases from J, the gap between germline ends came to 13 bases. In DNA, the CDR3 is TGTGCCAGCAGTGAAATGGGGGGACGGGCAGATACGCAGTATTTT. It codes for CASSEMGGRADTQYF.

V is TRBV3-1 (or the pseudogene TRBV3-2) and J is TRBJ1-6; D is uncertain. Germline CDR1 and CDR2: LGHDT and YNNKEL (reference sequence). With 2 bases removed from V and 9 bases from J, the gap between germline ends came to 8 bases. This CDR3 is built from 13 residues. The CDR3 spells CASSQLQLSPLHF. The CDR3 nucleotides read TGTGCCAGCAGCCAATTACAGCTTTCACCCCTCCACTTT.

J is TRBJ1-6 and V is TRBV10-3, with 7 bases that match TRBD1. Unmatched junction bases numbered 8, after V lost 7 bases and J lost 8 bases. CDR1 is ENHRY, CDR2 SYGVKD, per germline. This CDR3 spans 14 amino acids. Here the CDR3 reads CAINAAGGDSPLHF. CDR3 nucleotides: TGTGCCATCAACGCTGCAGGGGGGGATTCACCCCTCCACTTT.

This rearrangement joins TRBV13 to TRBJ1-4, with D maybe TRBD1 (5 bases). V was clipped by 5 bases and J by 7 bases, with 14 bases between them. CDR1 and CDR2 from the germline V gene are PRHDT and FYEKMQ (reference sequence). The length of the CDR3 is 14 residues. The CDR3, as DNA: TGTGCCAGCAGCCCACGAGGGGTAGGTGAAAAACTGTTTTTT. Amino acid sequence: CASSPRGVGEKLFF.

The V gene is TRBV19, the J gene TRBJ1-1, with D possibly being TRBD1 (6 bases). Germline V gene sequence: CDR1 LNHDA, CDR2 SQIVND (reference sequence). V lost 2 bases and J 7 bases, leaving 8 bases between the germline ends. CDR3 size: 12 residues. The CDR3 is CASSIRGDEAFF. The DNA for the CDR3 is TGTGCCAGTAGTATAAGGGGGGATGAAGCTTTCTTT.

The chain couples TRBV2 to TRBJ2-7; 8 bases align to TRBD2. Germline values: CDR1 SNHLY, CDR2 FYNNEI. The CDR3 runs to 14 residues. V lost 5 bases, J lost 6 bases, and 9 bases stayed unmatched. CDR3 sequence reads: CASSQLAAFPEQYF. The CDR3 nucleotides are TGTGCCAGCAGTCAACTAGCGGCCTTTCCCGAGCAGTACTTC.

The chain combines TRBV28 with TRBJ2-1; D tentatively fits TRBD1 or TRBD2 (5 bases each). Germline V gene data show CDR1 as MDHEN and CDR2 as SYDVKM. The V end was cut by 3 bases, the J end by 5 bases, with 17 bases between. The CDR3 is 16 amino acids. CDR3 sequence (DNA): TGTGCCAGCAGTTTGCTCGGGGCCGGAGGCGACAATGAGCAGTTCTTC. Translation gives CASSLLGAGGDNEQFF.

The V call is TRBV27, the J call TRBJ2-7; TRBD1 might be the D (6 bases). Germline V gives CDR1 MNHEY, CDR2 SMNVEV (reference sequence). This CDR3 spans 14 amino acids. The ends were cut back, 5 bases at V and 4 bases at J, with 15 bases in the middle. CDR3 protein: CASSAYITGYEQYF. The CDR3 DNA sequence: TGTGCCAGCAGTGCATACATCACAGGGTACGAGCAGTACTTC.

The chain uses TRBV10-2 and TRBJ2-1, with unresolved D. Trimming pared 7 bases from V and 8 bases from J, leaving 15 bases between. Germline CDR1 WSHSY, CDR2 SAAADI. This CDR3 has 13 amino acids. CDR3 amino acids: CASTPSEKDEQFF. As DNA, the CDR3 is TGCGCCAGCACCCCAAGTGAGAAGGATGAGCAGTTCTTC.

The rearrangement joins TRBV6-1 to TRBJ2-5; TRBD1 agrees at 8 bases. Germline trimming cut 4 bases from V and 0 bases from J; bases unmatched to any gene: 4. This CDR3 spans 15 amino acids. Per the germline V gene, CDR1 is MNHNS and CDR2 is SASEGT. The CDR3 DNA reads as TGTGCCAGCAGTGGGGACAGGAGGTACCAAGAGACCCAGTACTTC. Amino acids: CASSGDRRYQETQYF.

The chain is built from TRBV4-1 and TRBJ1-1; TRBD1 aligns across 9 bases. Germline V gene data show CDR1 as MGHRA and CDR2 as YSYEKL. Trimming cost V 4 bases and J 0 bases; bases outside gene matches: 6. This CDR3 spans 16 amino acids. The CDR3 spells CASSPRDRVLNTEAFF. In DNA, the CDR3 is TGCGCCAGCAGCCCCCGGGACAGGGTATTGAACACTGAAGCTTTCTTT.

Only one count was recorded for this clone. The genes are TRBV4-2 and TRBJ1-4; D remains unclear. V gave up 4 bases and J gave up 0 bases, with 18 bases separating them. The CDR3 sequence is 18 residues long. Germline CDR1 LGHNA, CDR2 YNFKEQ. CDR3 bases: TGTGCCAGCAGCCTACGTCGGACGGCTGGAGCAACTAATGAAAAACTGTTTTTT. It yields the protein CASSLRRTAGATNEKLFF.

DNA of the CDR3: TGTGCCAGCAGCGGACAGGGAAAAGAGACCCAGTACTTC. Protein: CASSGQGKETQYF. The chain joins TRBV2 to TRBJ2-5; TRBD1 matches 8 bases. This CDR3 has 13 residues. Germline values: CDR1 SNHLY, CDR2 FYNNEI. With V trimmed by 6 bases and J by 3 bases, 3 bases remained unmatched.

This sequence joins TRBV28 and TRBJ1-1; 9 bases are a match to TRBD1. Trimming removed 6 bases from V and 2 bases from J; junction bases left unmatched: 7. CDR3 length: 15 residues. The V gene's germline CDR1 is MDHEN and CDR2 SYDVKM. CDR3 DNA sequence: TGTGCCAGCAGGGAAAACAGGGGGCTCAACACTGAAGCTTTCTTT. Translating gives CASRENRGLNTEAFF.

Concerning this clone: This may be a read error: a much more frequent sequence differs by one nucleotide. The same CDR3 arises from other DNA sequences in this sample as well. This chain links TRBV18 with TRBJ1-1; D is undetermined. Looked up from germline, CDR1 is KGHSH and CDR2 is LQKENI. The CDR3 length is 13 residues. V lost 1 base to trimming and J lost 3 bases, with 6 bases between them. The CDR3 nucleotides read TGTGCCAGCTCACCACAGGGTCACACTGAAGCTTTCTTT. Its protein product is CASSPQGHTEAFF.